This TCR beta chain was recovered during a study of blood T cell repertoires in COVID-19. Study at large: In each case, the material was cDNA or gDNA derived from T cells, B-cell-depleted T cells, or PBMCs.

Here immunoSEQ multiplex PCR was the method, and the copy in TCRdb shows in-frame clones only, minus some. The sample has about 190,000 clones, roughly 80% seen once. CDR1 is PRHDT, CDR2 FYEKMQ, per germline (reference sequence). V lost 5 bases and J lost 2; bases outside the gene matches: 8. This CDR3 region has 15 residues. Sequenced material: peripheral blood. The TCR comes from a woman in her twenties or thirties with acute or convalescent COVID-19. This chain links TRBV13 with TRBJ2-5; 7 bases map to TRBD2. The CDR3 DNA sequence: TGTGCCAGCAGCAGGGACTATCGAATACAAGAGACCCAGTACTTC. It is translated as CASSRDYRIQETQYF.